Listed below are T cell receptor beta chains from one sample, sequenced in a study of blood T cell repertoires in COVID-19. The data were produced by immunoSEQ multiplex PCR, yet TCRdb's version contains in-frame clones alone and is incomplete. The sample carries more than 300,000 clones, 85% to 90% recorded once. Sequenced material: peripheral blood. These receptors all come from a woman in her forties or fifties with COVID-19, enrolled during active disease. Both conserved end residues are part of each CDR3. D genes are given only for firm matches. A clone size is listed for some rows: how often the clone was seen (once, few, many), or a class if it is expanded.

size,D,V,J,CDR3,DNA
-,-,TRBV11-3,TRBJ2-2,CASGAVNTGELFF,TGTGCCAGTGGAGCGGTTAACACCGGGGAGCTGTTTTTT
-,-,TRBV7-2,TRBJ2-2,CASSLETSNTGELFF,TGTGCCAGCAGCTTAGAGACATCGAACACCGGGGAGCTGTTTTTT
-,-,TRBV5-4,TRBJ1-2,CASSSRRTENYGYTF,TGTGCCAGCAGCTCCCGGCGGACAGAAAACTATGGCTACACCTTC
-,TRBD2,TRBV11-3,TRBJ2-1,CASSLGGRAGYNEQFF,TGTGCCAGCAGCTTAGGCGGGAGGGCCGGCTACAATGAGCAGTTCTTC
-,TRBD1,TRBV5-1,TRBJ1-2,CASSGGQGHGYTF,TGCGCCAGCAGCGGGGGACAGGGCCATGGCTACACCTTC
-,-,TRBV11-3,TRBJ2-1,CASSPGRSSYNEQFF,TGTGCCAGCAGCCCCGGGAGATCCTCCTACAATGAGCAGTTCTTC
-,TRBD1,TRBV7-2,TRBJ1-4,CASSLNGQGAEKLFF,TGTGCCAGCAGCTTAAATGGACAGGGGGCTGAAAAACTGTTTTTT
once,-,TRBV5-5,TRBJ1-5,CASSFGRVGNQPQHF,TGTGCCAGCAGCTTTGGCAGGGTGGGCAATCAGCCCCAGCATTTT
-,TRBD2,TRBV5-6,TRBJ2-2,CASSSGAGGKTGELFF,TGTGCCAGCAGCTCTGGAGCGGGAGGAAAAACCGGGGAGCTGTTTTTT
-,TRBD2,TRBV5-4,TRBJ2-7,CASSPGGGRLYEQYF,TGTGCCAGCAGCCCCGGGGGGGGGAGACTCTACGAGCAGTACTTC
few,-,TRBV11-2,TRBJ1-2,CASSWTSYGYTF,TGTGCCAGCAGCTGGACATCCTATGGCTACACCTTC
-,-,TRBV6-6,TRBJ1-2,CASSYSNYLANYGYTF,TGTGCCAGCAGTTACTCAAATTATTTAGCCAACTATGGCTACACCTTC
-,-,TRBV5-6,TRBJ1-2,CASSPAWTELYGYTF,TGTGCCAGCAGCCCGGCTTGGACAGAGCTATATGGCTACACCTTC
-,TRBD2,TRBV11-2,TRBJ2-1,CASSLPSGRVLSEQFF,TGTGCCAGCAGCTTACCTAGCGGGAGAGTGCTCAGTGAGCAGTTCTTC
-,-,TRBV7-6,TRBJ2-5,CASSPTRGGGETQYF,TGTGCCAGCAGCCCAACCCGGGGAGGCGGGGAGACCCAGTACTTC
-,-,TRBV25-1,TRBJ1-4,CASSEWGRVTEKLFF,TGTGCCAGCAGTGAATGGGGCAGGGTGACTGAAAAACTGTTTTTT
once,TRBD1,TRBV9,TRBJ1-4,CASSAGTANEKLFF,TGTGCCAGCAGCGCTGGGACAGCTAATGAAAAACTGTTTTTT
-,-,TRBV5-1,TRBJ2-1,CASSLVQGYNEQFF,TGCGCCAGCAGCTTGGTGCAGGGCTACAATGAGCAGTTCTTC
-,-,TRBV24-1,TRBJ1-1,CATSGERGKRTEAFF,TGTGCCACCAGTGGAGAGAGAGGGAAACGGACTGAAGCTTTCTTT
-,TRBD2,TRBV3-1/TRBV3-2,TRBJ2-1,CASSQSLAGGSYNEQFF,TGTGCCAGCAGCCAGTCTCTAGCGGGAGGATCCTACAATGAGCAGTTCTTC
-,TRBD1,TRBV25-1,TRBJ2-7,CASSVYGTGAYEQYF,TGTGCCAGCAGTGTATACGGGACAGGGGCCTACGAGCAGTACTTC
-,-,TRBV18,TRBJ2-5,CASNPVAGETQYF,TGTGCCAGTAACCCCGTTGCGGGCGAGACCCAGTACTTC
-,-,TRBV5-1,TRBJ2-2,CASSLSLVGNTGELFF,TGCGCCAGCAGCTTGTCTTTAGTGGGCAACACCGGGGAGCTGTTTTTT
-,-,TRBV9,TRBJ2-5,CASSGGAPQETQYF,TGTGCCAGCAGCGGTGGGGCTCCTCAAGAGACCCAGTACTTC
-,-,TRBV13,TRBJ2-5,CASRLGWQEGETQYF,TGTGCCAGCAGACTAGGGTGGCAAGAAGGAGAGACCCAGTACTTC
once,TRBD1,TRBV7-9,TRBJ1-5,CASSLRTTDRDNQPQHF,TGTGCCAGCAGCTTACGAACAACCGACAGGGATAATCAGCCCCAGCATTTT
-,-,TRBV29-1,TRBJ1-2,CSVAANYGYTF,TGCAGCGTTGCGGCTAACTATGGCTACACCTTC
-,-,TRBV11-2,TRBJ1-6,CASSQKGSVRGSPLHF,TGTGCCAGCAGCCAAAAAGGCTCGGTGCGGGGCTCACCCCTCCACTTT
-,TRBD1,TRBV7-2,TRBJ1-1,CASSPWTGAATEAFF,TGTGCCAGCAGCCCCTGGACAGGGGCGGCCACTGAAGCTTTCTTT
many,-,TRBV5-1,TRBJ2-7,CASSWGRGGEQYF,TGCGCCAGCAGCTGGGGCCGAGGTGGCGAGCAGTACTTC
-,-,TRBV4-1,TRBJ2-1,CASSQGRDRSSYNEQFF,TGCGCCAGCAGCCAAGGAAGAGACAGGAGCTCCTACAATGAGCAGTTCTTC
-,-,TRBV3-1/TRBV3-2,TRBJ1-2,CASSQLRDYGYTF,TGTGCCAGCAGCCAACTGAGGGACTATGGCTACACCTTC
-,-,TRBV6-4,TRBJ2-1,CASGASSYNEQFF,TGTGCCAGCGGGGCTAGCTCCTACAATGAGCAGTTCTTC
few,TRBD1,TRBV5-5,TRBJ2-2,CASSLVTGGNGELFF,TGTGCCAGCAGCTTGGTAACAGGGGGCAACGGGGAGCTGTTTTTT
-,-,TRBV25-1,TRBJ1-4,CASSEYGVANEKLFF,TGTGCCAGCAGTGAATACGGGGTAGCTAATGAAAAACTGTTTTTT
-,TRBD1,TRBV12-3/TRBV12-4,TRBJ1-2,CASRSGGSGYTF,TGTGCCAGCAGATCAGGGGGCTCGGGCTACACCTTC
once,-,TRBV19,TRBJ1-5,CASSRGGDQPQHF,TGTGCCAGTAGCCGAGGGGGGGATCAGCCCCAGCATTTT
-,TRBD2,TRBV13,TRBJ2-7,CASSSQGLAAYEQYF,TGTGCCAGCAGCTCACAGGGACTAGCCGCCTACGAGCAGTACTTC
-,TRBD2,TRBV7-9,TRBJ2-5,CASSLGTSGTPREETQYF,TGTGCCAGCAGCTTGGGGACTAGCGGAACCCCCAGGGAAGAGACCCAGTACTTC
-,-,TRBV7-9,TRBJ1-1,CASNLRNTEAFF,TGTGCCAGCAACCTGAGGAACACTGAAGCTTTCTTT
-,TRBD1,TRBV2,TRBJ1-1,CASRGTGGNTEAFF,TGTGCCAGCAGGGGGACAGGGGGGAACACTGAAGCTTTCTTT
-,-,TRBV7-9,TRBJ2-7,CASSLVAGYEQYF,TGTGCCAGCAGCTTAGTTGCAGGGTACGAGCAGTACTTC
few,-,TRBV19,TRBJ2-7,CASSIQGRYEQYF,TGTGCCAGTAGTATACAGGGCCGCTACGAGCAGTACTTC
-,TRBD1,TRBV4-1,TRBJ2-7,CASRLGQGEYEQYF,TGCGCCAGCAGACTGGGACAGGGAGAATACGAGCAGTACTTC
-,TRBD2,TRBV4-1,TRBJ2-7,CASSQGLPSGRLLAYEQYF,TGCGCCAGCAGCCAAGGTCTTCCTAGCGGCCGGCTCCTCGCCTACGAGCAGTACTTC
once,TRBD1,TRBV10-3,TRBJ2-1,CAISDSPGHTGDYNEQFF,TGTGCCATCAGTGACTCCCCTGGACATACAGGGGACTACAATGAGCAGTTCTTC
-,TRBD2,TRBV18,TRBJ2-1,CASSRAGGPNEQFF,TGTGCCAGCTCAAGGGCGGGAGGGCCCAATGAGCAGTTCTTC
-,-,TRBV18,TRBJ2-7,CASSPTGLAEQYF,TGTGCCAGCTCACCAACAGGGTTGGCCGAGCAGTACTTC
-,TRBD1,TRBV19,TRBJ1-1,CASSSDRENTEAFF,TGTGCCAGTAGTAGTGACAGGGAAAACACTGAAGCTTTCTTT